These 21 T cell receptor beta chains originate from one sample sequenced in a study of cytomegalovirus exposure and HLA in healthy donors. Primers for the PCR totalled 60 Vbeta and 13 Jbeta. Only in-frame clones appear in the TCRdb table, and some are missing; sequencing was by immunoSEQ multiplex PCR. The repertoire holds just over 150,000 clones, with approximately 81% as singletons. The sequenced sample consisted of PBMCs. These receptors were obtained from a man between 18 and 29 years old in good health and CMV-seropositive.

This chain joins TRBV4-2 and TRBJ2-7; no clear D. Germline assignment: CDR1 LGHNA and CDR2 YNFKEQ. V was trimmed by 0 bases and J by 6 bases, leaving 12 bases between them. CDR3 length equals 14 residues. CDR3 coding DNA: TGTGCCAGCAGCCAAGATCCACGCTGGCCCGAGCAGTACTTC. Residues: CASSQDPRWPEQYF.

For this clone: The CDR3 end shows no conserved phenylalanine or tryptophan, and so a read error is likely. V gene TRBV6-6 combines with J gene TRBJ1-6, with D maybe TRBD1 (5 bases). CDR3 length: 15 residues. Germline V gene data show CDR1 as MNHNY and CDR2 as SVGAGI (reference sequence). V was clipped by 4 bases and J by 8 bases, with 15 bases between them. CDR3 DNA: TGTGCCAGCAGTTCAGAAGGACAAAGAGATTCACCCCTCCACTCT. Translating it yields CASSSEGQRDSPLHS.

The CDR3 DNA reads as TGTGCCAGTAGGGACGGGACACAACTGACTAATGAAAAACTGTTTTTT. This sequence encodes CASRDGTQLTNEKLFF. This chain connects TRBV19 to TRBJ1-4; D might be TRBD1 (6 bases). This CDR3 has 16 residues. Germline CDR1 LNHDA, CDR2 SQIVND (reference sequence). With 6 bases removed from V and 2 bases from J, the gap between germline ends came to 16 bases.

The chain links TRBV12-5 to TRBJ1-3, with TRBD1 identical over 7 bases. Trimming removed 5 bases from V and 0 bases from J; junction bases left unmatched: 25. CDR1 LGHNT and CDR2 FRNRAP come from the germline V gene. The CDR3 consists of 22 residues. The DNA of the CDR3 is TGTGCTAGTGGTCCCCGTAGCGGAAAACTATCCGGGACAGCGGACTCTGGAAACACCATATATTTT. Translating gives CASGPRSGKLSGTADSGNTIYF.

The rearrangement uses TRBV2 and TRBJ1-5; D gene unclear. Per the germline V gene, CDR1 is SNHLY and CDR2 is FYNNEI. V was cut by 3 bases and J by 2 bases, with 11 bases left in between. The CDR3 loop spans 15 amino acids. The CDR3 spells CASSDEGLRNQPQHF. The CDR3 DNA reads TGTGCCAGCAGTGATGAGGGATTACGCAATCAGCCCCAGCATTTT.

The V and J genes are TRBV4-3 and TRBJ2-7; TRBD2 might be the D (6 bases). The CDR3 consists of 18 residues. V was trimmed by 2 bases and J by 1 base, leaving 21 bases between them. Per the germline V gene, CDR1 is LGHNA and CDR2 is YSLEER. CDR3: CASSQLRSGSSISYEQYF. CDR3 coding DNA: TGCGCCAGCAGCCAATTGCGGAGCGGGTCCTCCATTTCCTACGAGCAGTACTTC.

The CDR3 spells CASSHRGQGNYEQYF. In DNA, the CDR3 is TGTGCCAGCAGCCACAGGGGACAGGGGAACTACGAGCAGTACTTC. The V and J genes are TRBV27 and TRBJ2-7; 10 nucleotides align to TRBD1. The CDR3 is 15 residues long. CDR1 and CDR2 from the germline V gene are MNHEY and SMNVEV (reference sequence). V lost 6 bases and J lost 3; bases outside the gene matches: 8.

The sample holds one count of this clone. The chain recombines TRBV6-5 with TRBJ2-1, with 9 bases matching TRBD2. After removal of 2 bases from V and 6 bases from J, the junction contained 5 bases not matched to a gene. Germline V gene data show CDR1 as MNHEY and CDR2 as SVGAGI. This CDR3 is 15 amino acids long. CDR3 sequence reads: CASSYGRGGLNEQFF. The CDR3 DNA reads TGTGCCAGCAGTTACGGGCGGGGGGGCCTCAATGAGCAGTTCTTC.

The rearrangement uses TRBV25-1 and TRBJ2-5, with 9 nucleotides matching TRBD2. Germline CDR1 is MGHDK and CDR2 is SYGVNS. V was clipped by 1 base and J by 5 bases; unmatched bases: 5. CDR3 length equals 15 residues. The CDR3 nucleotides are TGTGCCAGCAGTGAATGGGCGGGGGGGCCCGAGACCCAGTACTTC. This codes for CASSEWAGGPETQYF.

The chain joins TRBV6-1 to TRBJ2-7, with unresolved D. The CDR3 is 12 residues long. The germline gives CDR1 MNHNS, CDR2 SASEGT. Trimming left V 6 bases short and J 1 base short, with 7 bases between. The CDR3, as DNA: TGTGCCAGCAGACCAGCGTCCTACGAGCAGTACTTC. It yields the protein CASRPASYEQYF.

V gene TRBV7-8 combines with J gene TRBJ2-7; weak D call: TRBD1 (5 bases). This CDR3 region has 15 residues. CDR1 SGHVS and CDR2 FQNEAQ come from the germline V gene. Trimming took 0 bases from V and 2 from J, leaving 11 bases between them. This CDR3 reads CASSLASRGPYEQYF. The CDR3 bases are TGTGCCAGCAGCTTAGCGTCAAGGGGTCCCTACGAGCAGTACTTC. The whole variable domain, remainder taken from reference TRBV7-8 and TRBJ2-7, is GAGVSQSPRYKVAKRGQDVALRCDPISGHVSLFWYQQALGQGPEFLTYFQNEAQLDKSGLPSDRFFAERPEGSVSTLKIQRTQQEDSAVYLCASSLASRGPYEQYFGPGTRLTVT.

This chain connects TRBV27 to TRBJ2-2; D gene uncertain. This CDR3 spans 15 amino acids. V dropped 2 bases and J dropped 1 base, with 8 bases sitting between them. Germline lookup yields CDR1 MNHEY and CDR2 SMNVEV (reference sequence). The CDR3 bases are TGTGCCAGCAGTTTAGAAGCCGGGAACACCGGGGAGCTGTTTTTT. Translating it yields CASSLEAGNTGELFF.

This chain links TRBV19 with TRBJ1-1; 8 bases are a match to TRBD1. This CDR3 region has 16 residues. Germline CDR1 is LNHDA and CDR2 is SQIVND (reference sequence). V lost 3 bases and J lost 1; bases outside the gene matches: 7. In DNA form, the CDR3 reads TGTGCCAGTAGTATTTCGGCAGGGGGCTCGAACACTGAAGCTTTCTTT. Protein sequence: CASSISAGGSNTEAFF.

The rearrangement uses TRBV5-1 and TRBJ2-7, with 10 bases identical to TRBD2. CDR1 SGHRS and CDR2 YFSETQ come from the germline V gene. The CDR3 contains 15 residues. The junction had 3 bases not matched to a gene; V was cut back by 3 bases and J by 0 bases. The CDR3 DNA reads as TGCGCCAGCAGCTATGGACTAGCGGACTCCTACGAGCAGTACTTC. Amino acids: CASSYGLADSYEQYF.

V and J are TRBV4-3 and TRBJ1-4; D is possibly TRBD1 (5 bases). CDR1 LGHNA and CDR2 YSLEER come from the germline V gene. The CDR3 spans 17 residues. V lost 4 bases to trimming and J lost 6 bases, with 21 bases between them. CDR3 region: CASSRSLREGTHEKLFF. In nucleotides, the CDR3 is TGCGCCAGCAGCCGATCCCTGAGGGAGGGGACGCATGAAAAACTGTTTTTT.

This clone was detected only a few times. This sequence joins TRBV5-1 and TRBJ2-1; TRBD1 is a possible D gene (8 bases). Per germline, CDR1 SGHRS and CDR2 YFSETQ. The CDR3 loop spans 15 amino acids. V lost 4 bases, J lost 5 bases, and 16 bases lay in between. CDR3: CASSPGGGRDNEQFF. CDR3 nucleotides: TGCGCCAGCAGCCCAGGGGGCGGGAGAGACAATGAGCAGTTCTTC.

This sequence joins TRBV29-1 and TRBJ2-7, with D tentatively TRBD1 (6 bases). This CDR3 is built from 14 residues. V lost 0 bases, J lost 3 bases, and 12 bases lay in between. CDR1 and CDR2 from the germline V gene are SQVTM and ANQGSEA. The CDR3 region is CSVEEPGQGYEQYF. The DNA of the CDR3 is TGCAGCGTTGAAGAACCGGGACAAGGCTACGAGCAGTACTTC.

The J gene is TRBJ2-1, the V gene TRBV7-9; TRBD1 might be the D (6 bases). The CDR3 length is 15 residues. Trimming shortened V by 0 bases and J by 6 bases, and 12 bases separated the two germline ends. Germline lookup yields CDR1 SEHNR and CDR2 FQNEAQ (reference sequence). CDR3 loop: CASSLAWTEVNEQFF. The CDR3 region has the DNA TGTGCCAGCAGCTTAGCGTGGACAGAAGTCAATGAGCAGTTCTTC.

V is TRBV9 and J is TRBJ2-2, with a weak D call TRBD2 (6 bases). Germline assignment: CDR1 SGDLS and CDR2 YYNGEE. V shed 0 bases and J shed 5 bases, with 14 bases lying between them. The CDR3 runs 16 residues. The CDR3 protein is CASSVARSGFTGELFF. CDR3 DNA sequence: TGTGCCAGCAGCGTAGCCAGGAGCGGGTTTACCGGGGAGCTGTTTTTT.

This chain joins TRBV5-8 and TRBJ1-5; possible D gene TRBD1, 5 bases. Trimming stripped 6 bases from V and 2 bases from J, with 18 bases between. CDR1 SGHTS and CDR2 YDEGEE come from the germline V gene. This CDR3 contains 16 residues. The CDR3 is CASTVVWGGGNQPQHF. DNA for the CDR3: TGTGCCAGCACCGTTGTTTGGGGGGGTGGCAATCAGCCCCAGCATTTT.

This clone was detected only once. The rearrangement uses TRBV5-1 and TRBJ2-3; TRBD2 aligns across 15 bases. Per the germline V gene, CDR1 is SGHRS and CDR2 is YFSETQ. The CDR3 has 18 amino acids. J was trimmed by 4 bases and V by 4 bases; bases with no gene match: 10. CDR3: CASSVPGLAGGRADTQYF. CDR3 bases: TGCGCCAGCAGCGTACCGGGACTAGCGGGGGGCCGGGCAGATACGCAGTATTTT.